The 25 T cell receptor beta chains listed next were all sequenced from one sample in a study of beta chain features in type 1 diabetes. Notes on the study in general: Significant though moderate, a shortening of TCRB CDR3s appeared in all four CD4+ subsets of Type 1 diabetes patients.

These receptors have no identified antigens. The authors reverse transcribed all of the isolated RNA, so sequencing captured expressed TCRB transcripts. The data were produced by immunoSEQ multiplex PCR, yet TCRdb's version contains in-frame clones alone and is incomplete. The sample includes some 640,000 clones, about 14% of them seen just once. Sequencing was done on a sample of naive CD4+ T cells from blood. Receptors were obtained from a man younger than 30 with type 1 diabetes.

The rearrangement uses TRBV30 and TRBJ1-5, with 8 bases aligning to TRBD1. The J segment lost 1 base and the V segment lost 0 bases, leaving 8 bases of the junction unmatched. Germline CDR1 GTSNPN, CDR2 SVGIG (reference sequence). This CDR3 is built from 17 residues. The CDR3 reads CAWSVDRGRFSNQPQHF. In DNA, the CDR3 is TGTGCCTGGAGTGTAGACAGGGGCCGATTCAGCAATCAGCCCCAGCATTTT. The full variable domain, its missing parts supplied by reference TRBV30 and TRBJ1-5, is SQTIHQWPATLVQPVGSPLSLECTVEGTSNPNLYWYRQAAGRGLQLLFYSVGIGQISSEVPQNLSASRPQDRQFILSSKKLLLSDSGFYLCAWSVDRGRFSNQPQHFGDGTRLSIL.

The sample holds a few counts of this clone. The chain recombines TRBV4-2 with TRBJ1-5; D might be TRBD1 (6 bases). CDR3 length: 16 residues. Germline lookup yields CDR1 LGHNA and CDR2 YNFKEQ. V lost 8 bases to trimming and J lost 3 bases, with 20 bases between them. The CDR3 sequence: CASCMLQGPSNQPQHF. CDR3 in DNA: TGTGCCAGCTGTATGTTGCAGGGGCCCTCCAATCAGCCCCAGCATTTT.

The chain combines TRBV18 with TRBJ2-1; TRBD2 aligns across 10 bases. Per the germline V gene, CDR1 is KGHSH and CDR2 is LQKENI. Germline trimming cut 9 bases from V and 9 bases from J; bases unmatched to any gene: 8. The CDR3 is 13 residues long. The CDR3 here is CARSGTSEGEQFF. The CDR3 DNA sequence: TGTGCCAGATCAGGGACTAGCGAGGGTGAGCAGTTCTTC. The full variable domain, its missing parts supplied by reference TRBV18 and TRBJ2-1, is NAGVMQNPRHLVRRRGQEARLRCSPMKGHSHVYWYRQLPEEGLKFMVYLQKENIIDESGMPKERFSAEFPKEGPSILRIQQVVRGDSAAYFCARSGTSEGEQFFGPGTRLTVL.

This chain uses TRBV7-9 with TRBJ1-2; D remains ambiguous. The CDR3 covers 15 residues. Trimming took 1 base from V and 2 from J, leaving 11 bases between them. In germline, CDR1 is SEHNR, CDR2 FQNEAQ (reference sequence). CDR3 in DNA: TGTGCCAGCAGCTTAGTAGGGATGGAGAACTATGGCTACACCTTC. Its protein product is CASSLVGMENYGYTF.

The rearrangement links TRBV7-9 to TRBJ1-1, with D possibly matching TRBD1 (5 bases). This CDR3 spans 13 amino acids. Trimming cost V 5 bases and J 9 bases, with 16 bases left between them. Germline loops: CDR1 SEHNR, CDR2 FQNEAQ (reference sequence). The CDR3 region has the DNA TGTGCCAGCAGCCCCGTCATCGGGGGACAAGCTTTCTTT. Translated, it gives CASSPVIGGQAFF.

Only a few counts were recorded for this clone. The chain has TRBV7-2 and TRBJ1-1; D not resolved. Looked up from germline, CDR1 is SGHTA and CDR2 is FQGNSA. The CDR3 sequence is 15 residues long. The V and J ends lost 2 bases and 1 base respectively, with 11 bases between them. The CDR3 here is CASSLSGSQNTEAFF. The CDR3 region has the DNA TGTGCCAGCAGCTTAAGTGGAAGCCAGAACACTGAAGCTTTCTTT.

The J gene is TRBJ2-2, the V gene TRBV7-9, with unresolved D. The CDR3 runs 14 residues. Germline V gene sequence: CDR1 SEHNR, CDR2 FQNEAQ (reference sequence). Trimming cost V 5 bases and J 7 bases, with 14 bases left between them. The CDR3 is CASSQDSLGGELFF. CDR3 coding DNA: TGTGCCAGCAGCCAAGACTCTTTAGGCGGGGAGCTGTTTTTT.

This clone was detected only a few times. CDR3: CASRKGAAEAFF. The CDR3 nucleotides read TGTGCCAGCAGGAAGGGGGCCGCTGAAGCTTTCTTT. The V gene is TRBV2, the J gene TRBJ1-1; 7 bases agree with TRBD1. Germline V gene lookup returns CDR1 SNHLY and CDR2 FYNNEI. This CDR3 is built from 12 residues. V shed 6 bases, J shed 6 bases, and the junction held 4 bases outside the gene matches. Based on the CDR3 plus reference TRBV2 and TRBJ1-1, the full variable domain is EPEVTQTPSHQVTQMGQEVILRCVPISNHLYFYWYRQILGQKVEFLVSFYNNEISEKSEIFDDQFSVERPDGSNFTLKIRSTKLEDSAMYFCASRKGAAEAFFGQGTRLTVV.

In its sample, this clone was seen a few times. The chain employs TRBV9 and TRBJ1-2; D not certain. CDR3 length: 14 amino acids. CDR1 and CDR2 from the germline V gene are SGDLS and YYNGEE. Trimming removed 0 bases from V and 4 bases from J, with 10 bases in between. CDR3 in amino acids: CASSVEIGPYGYTF. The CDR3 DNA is TGTGCCAGCAGCGTAGAGATCGGCCCCTATGGCTACACCTTC.

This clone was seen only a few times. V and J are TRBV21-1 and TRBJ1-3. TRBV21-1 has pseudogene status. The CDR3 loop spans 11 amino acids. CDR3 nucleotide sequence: TGTGCCAGCAGACTCGGAAACACCATATATTTT. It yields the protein CASRLGNTIYF.

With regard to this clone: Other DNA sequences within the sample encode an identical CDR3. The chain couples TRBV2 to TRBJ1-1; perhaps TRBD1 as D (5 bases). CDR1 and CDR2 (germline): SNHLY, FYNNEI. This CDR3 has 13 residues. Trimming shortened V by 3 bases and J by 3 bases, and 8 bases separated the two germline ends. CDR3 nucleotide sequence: TGTGCCAGCAGTGAGTTGGGGGACACTGAAGCTTTCTTT. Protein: CASSELGDTEAFF.

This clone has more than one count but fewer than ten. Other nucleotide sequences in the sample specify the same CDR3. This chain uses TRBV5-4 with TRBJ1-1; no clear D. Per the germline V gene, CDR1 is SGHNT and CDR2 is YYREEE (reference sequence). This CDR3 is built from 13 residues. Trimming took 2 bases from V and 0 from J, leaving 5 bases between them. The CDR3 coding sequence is TGTGCCAGCAGCTTAACAATGAACACTGAAGCTTTCTTT. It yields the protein CASSLTMNTEAFF.

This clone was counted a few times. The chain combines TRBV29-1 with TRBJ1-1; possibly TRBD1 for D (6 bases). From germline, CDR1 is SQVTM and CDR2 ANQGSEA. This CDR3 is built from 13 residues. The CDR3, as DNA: TGCAGTTCAATTAGACAGGCGAACACTGAAGCTTTCTTT. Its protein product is CSSIRQANTEAFF.

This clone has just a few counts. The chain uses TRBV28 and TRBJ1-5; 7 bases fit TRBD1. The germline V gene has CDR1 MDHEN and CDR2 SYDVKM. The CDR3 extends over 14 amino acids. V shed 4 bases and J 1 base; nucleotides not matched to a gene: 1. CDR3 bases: TGTGCCAGCAGTTCGGGACAGAGCAATCAGCCCCAGCATTTT. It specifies CASSSGQSNQPQHF.

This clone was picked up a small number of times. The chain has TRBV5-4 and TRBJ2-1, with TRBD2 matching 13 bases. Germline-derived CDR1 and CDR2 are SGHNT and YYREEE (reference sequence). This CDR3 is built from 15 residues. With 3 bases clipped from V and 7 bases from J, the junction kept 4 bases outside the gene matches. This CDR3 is CASSSGTSGANEQFF. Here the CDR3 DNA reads TGTGCCAGCAGCTCCGGGACTAGCGGGGCGAATGAGCAGTTCTTC.

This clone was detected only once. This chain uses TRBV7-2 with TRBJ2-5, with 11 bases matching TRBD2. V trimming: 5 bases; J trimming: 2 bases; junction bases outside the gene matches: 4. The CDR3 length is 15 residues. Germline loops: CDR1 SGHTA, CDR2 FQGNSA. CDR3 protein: CASSPGTSGQETQYF. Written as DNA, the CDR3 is TGTGCCAGCAGCCCAGGGACTAGCGGACAAGAGACCCAGTACTTC.

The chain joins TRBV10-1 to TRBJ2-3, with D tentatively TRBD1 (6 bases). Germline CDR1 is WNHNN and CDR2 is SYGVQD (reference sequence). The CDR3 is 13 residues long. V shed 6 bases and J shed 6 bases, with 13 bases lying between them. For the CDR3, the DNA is TGCGCCAGCAGGTTGAACAGGGACGATACGCAGTATTTT. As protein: CASRLNRDDTQYF.

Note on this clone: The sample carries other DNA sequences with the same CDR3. The CDR3 DNA reads as TGTGCCAGCAGCTCGGGGGCAGGGGGAGAGACCCAGTACTTC. This translates into CASSSGAGGETQYF. The chain combines TRBV13 with TRBJ2-5; TRBD1 might be the D (7 bases). Trimming removed 4 bases from V and 4 bases from J, with 13 bases in between. The CDR3 contains 14 residues. Germline lookup yields CDR1 PRHDT and CDR2 FYEKMQ (reference sequence).

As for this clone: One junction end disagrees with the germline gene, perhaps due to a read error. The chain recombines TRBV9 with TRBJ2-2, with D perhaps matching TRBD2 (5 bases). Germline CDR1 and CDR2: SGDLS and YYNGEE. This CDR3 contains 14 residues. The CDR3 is CASRVAVGDGELFF. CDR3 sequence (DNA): TGTGCCAGCAGGGTAGCCGTGGGAGACGGGGAGCTGTTTTTT.

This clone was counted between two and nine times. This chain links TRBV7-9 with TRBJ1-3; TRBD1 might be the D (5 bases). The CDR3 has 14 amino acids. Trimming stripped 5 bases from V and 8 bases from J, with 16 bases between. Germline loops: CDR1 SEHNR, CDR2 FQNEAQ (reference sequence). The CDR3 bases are TGTGCCAGCAGCGTCCGGGACCGCAGGGACACCATATATTTT. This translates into CASSVRDRRDTIYF.

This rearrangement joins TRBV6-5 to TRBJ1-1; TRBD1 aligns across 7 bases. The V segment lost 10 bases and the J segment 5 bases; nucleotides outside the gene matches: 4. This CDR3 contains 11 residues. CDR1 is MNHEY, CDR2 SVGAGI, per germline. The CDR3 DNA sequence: TGTGCCACCAAGGACAGGACTGAAGCTTTCTTT. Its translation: CATKDRTEAFF.

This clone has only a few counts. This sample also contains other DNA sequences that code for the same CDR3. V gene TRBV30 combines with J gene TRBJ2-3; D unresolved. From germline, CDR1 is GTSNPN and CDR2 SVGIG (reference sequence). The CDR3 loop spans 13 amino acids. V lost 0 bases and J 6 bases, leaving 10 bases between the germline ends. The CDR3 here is CAWSVGGSDTQYF. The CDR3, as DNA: TGTGCCTGGAGTGTCGGTGGATCGGATACGCAGTATTTT. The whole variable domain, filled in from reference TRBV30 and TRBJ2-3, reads SQTIHQWPATLVQPVGSPLSLECTVEGTSNPNLYWYRQAAGRGLQLLFYSVGIGQISSEVPQNLSASRPQDRQFILSSKKLLLSDSGFYLCAWSVGGSDTQYFGPGTRLTVL.

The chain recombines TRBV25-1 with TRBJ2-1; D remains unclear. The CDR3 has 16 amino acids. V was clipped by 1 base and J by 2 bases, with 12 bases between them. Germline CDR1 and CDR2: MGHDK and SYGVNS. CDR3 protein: CASSELGPSTYNEQFF. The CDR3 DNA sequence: TGTGCCAGCAGTGAATTAGGTCCTTCGACCTACAATGAGCAGTTCTTC.

As DNA, the CDR3 is TGTGCCAGCTCCCCTTCGGACGGGTCCAGGGGTGGCGAGCAGTACTTC. Its protein is CASSPSDGSRGGEQYF. The chain carries TRBV18 and TRBJ2-7; possibly TRBD1 for D (6 bases). Between the trimmed V and J ends, which lost 6 bases and 6 bases, there was a span of 24 bases. CDR3 length: 16 amino acids. From germline, CDR1 is KGHSH and CDR2 LQKENI. Supplemented by reference TRBV18 and TRBJ2-7, the full variable domain reads NAGVMQNPRHLVRRRGQEARLRCSPMKGHSHVYWYRQLPEEGLKFMVYLQKENIIDESGMPKERFSAEFPKEGPSILRIQQVVRGDSAAYFCASSPSDGSRGGEQYFGPGTRLTVT.

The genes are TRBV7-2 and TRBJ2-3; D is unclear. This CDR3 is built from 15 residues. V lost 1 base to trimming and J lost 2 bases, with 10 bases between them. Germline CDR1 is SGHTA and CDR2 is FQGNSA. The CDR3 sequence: CASSLDHHDTDTQYF. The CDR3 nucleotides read TGTGCCAGCAGCTTAGACCACCATGACACAGATACGCAGTATTTT. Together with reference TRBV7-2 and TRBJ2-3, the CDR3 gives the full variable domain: GAGVSQSPSNKVTEKGKDVELRCDPISGHTALYWYRQSLGQGLEFLIYFQGNSAPDKSGLPSDRFSAERTGGSVSTLTIQRTQQEDSAVYLCASSLDHHDTDTQYFGPGTRLTVL.